These 27 T cell receptor beta chains share one sample of origin, sequenced in a study of early T cells in non-severe SARS-CoV-2 infection. TCRdb re-called the 5' RACE reads with MiXCR, one entry per CDR3 protein. This table has over 35,000 distinct CDR3 sequences, roughly 6% appearing once. This specimen consisted of whole blood, obtained at baseline. These receptor sequences come from an adult who was a healthcare worker with PCR-confirmed SARS-CoV-2 infection or an uninfected control (not recorded which).

There are many counts of this clonotype. The chain is built from TRBV30 and TRBJ2-3, with no clear D. This CDR3 has 14 amino acids. CDR1 and CDR2 from the germline V gene are GTSNPN and SVGIG (reference sequence). Deletions cut 5 bases from V and 2 bases from J, with 14 bases between. The CDR3 here is CAWSPGLITDTQYF. The CDR3 DNA is TGTGCCTGGTCCCCAGGCCTGATCACAGATACGCAGTATTTT.

This clonotype has more than one count but fewer than ten. The V gene is TRBV6-2 or TRBV6-3, the J gene TRBJ2-1; 10 bases align to TRBD2. The CDR3 has 15 residues. With 6 bases clipped from V and 6 bases from J, the junction kept 8 bases outside the gene matches. Germline V gene data show CDR1 as MNHEY and CDR2 as SVGEGT. This chain's CDR3 is CASSFGSGGANEQFF. The CDR3 DNA sequence: TGTGCCAGCAGCTTTGGGAGCGGGGGGGCCAATGAGCAGTTCTTC.

V is TRBV7-2 and J is TRBJ2-1, with 13 bases fitting TRBD2. Germline trimming cut 4 bases from V and 4 bases from J; bases unmatched to any gene: 1. Germline values: CDR1 SGHTA, CDR2 FQGNSA. The CDR3 has 15 residues. The CDR3 bases are TGTGCCAGCAGCTCACTAGCGGGGGGGTACAATGAGCAGTTCTTC. As protein: CASSSLAGGYNEQFF.

There are a few counts of this clonotype. The chain recombines TRBV5-6 with TRBJ2-5, with 7 nucleotides matching TRBD1. Germline V gene lookup returns CDR1 SGHDT and CDR2 YYEEEE. J was trimmed by 2 bases and V by 0 bases; bases with no gene match: 13. The CDR3 has 18 residues. The CDR3 nucleotides are TGTGCCAGCAGCTTGGATAGGGGGCGAACCCTCCGTCAAGAGACCCAGTACTTC. It yields the protein CASSLDRGRTLRQETQYF.

This clonotype was seen ten or more times. J is TRBJ2-5 and V is TRBV7-2; D might be TRBD2 (5 bases). Germline values: CDR1 SGHTA, CDR2 FQGNSA. CDR3 length equals 13 residues. V was shortened by 0 bases and J by 3 bases, with 5 bases between the two germline ends. The CDR3 DNA reads as TGTGCCAGCAGCTTAGCGAGGGAAGAGACCCAGTACTTC. Translated, it gives CASSLAREETQYF.

V is TRBV19 and J is TRBJ1-5; D is possibly TRBD1 (5 bases). CDR3 length equals 13 residues. V lost 6 bases, J lost 7 bases, and 13 bases lay in between. Germline assignment: CDR1 LNHDA and CDR2 SQIVND (reference sequence). The CDR3 nucleotides are TGTGCCAGTAGACCCGAGGGGAGCCAGCCCCAGCATTTT. Its protein product is CASRPEGSQPQHF.

This chain connects TRBV7-2 to TRBJ2-2, with D unresolved. Trimming removed 0 bases from V and 4 bases from J, with 12 bases in between. Germline CDR1 and CDR2: SGHTA and FQGNSA. The CDR3 is 16 amino acids. Here the CDR3 reads CASSLARVLVTGELFF. CDR3 DNA sequence: TGTGCCAGCAGCTTAGCCCGCGTACTGGTCACCGGGGAGCTGTTTTTT. Full variable domain (outside the CDR3, taken from reference TRBV7-2 and TRBJ2-2): GAGVSQSPSNKVTEKGKDVELRCDPISGHTALYWYRQSLGQGLEFLIYFQGNSAPDKSGLPSDRFSAERTGGSVSTLTIQRTQQEDSAVYLCASSLARVLVTGELFFGEGSRLTVL.

This clonotype appeared a few times. The chain employs TRBV7-8 and TRBJ1-2; tentatively, D is TRBD1 (6 bases). The CDR3 loop spans 15 amino acids. The germline gives CDR1 SGHVS, CDR2 FQNEAQ. Trimming shortened V by 3 bases and J by 0 bases, and 11 bases separated the two germline ends. The CDR3 coding sequence is TGTGCCAGCAGCTTCCGGAACAGGGCTAACTATGGCTACACCTTC. It encodes CASSFRNRANYGYTF.

This clonotype was found many times. The genes are TRBV18 and TRBJ2-7; D is perhaps TRBD1 or TRBD2 (5 bases each). The CDR3 runs 15 residues. Germline V CDR1 and CDR2: KGHSH, LQKENI. The V end was cut by 3 bases, the J end by 2 bases, with 14 bases between. Here the CDR3 DNA reads TGTGCCAGCTCACCGATTCAGGGACCAACCTACGAGCAGTACTTC. Protein product: CASSPIQGPTYEQYF.

This clonotype occurred a few times. This chain uses TRBV5-4 with TRBJ2-1; TRBD2 might be the D (5 bases). V was trimmed by 1 base and J by 3 bases, leaving 8 bases between them. Germline-derived CDR1 and CDR2 are SGHNT and YYREEE (reference sequence). The CDR3 totals 14 residues. The CDR3 reads CASSLTSFYNEQFF. The CDR3 nucleotides are TGTGCCAGCAGCTTGACTAGTTTCTACAATGAGCAGTTCTTC.

In this sample, this clonotype turned up many times. The J gene is TRBJ2-5, the V gene TRBV5-1, with 10 bases fitting TRBD2. With 4 bases clipped from V and 4 bases from J, the junction kept 4 bases outside the gene matches. CDR3 size: 14 residues. CDR1 SGHRS and CDR2 YFSETQ come from the germline V gene. The CDR3 region has the DNA TGCGCCAGCAGCCTGCCTAGCGGGGGAGAGACCCAGTACTTC. Amino acids: CASSLPSGGETQYF. The variable domain in full, completed from reference TRBV5-1 and TRBJ2-5, reads KAGVTQTPRYLIKTRGQQVTLSCSPISGHRSVSWYQQTPGQGLQFLFEYFSETQRNKGNFPGRFSGRQFSNSRSEMNVSTLELGDSALYLCASSLPSGGETQYFGPGTRLLVL.

This clonotype was counted a few times. The chain recombines TRBV12-3 or TRBV12-4 with TRBJ2-1; 9 bases are shared with TRBD2. The CDR3 length is 19 residues. V shed 0 bases and J 4 bases; nucleotides not matched to a gene: 13. CDR3: CASSLARSGGSGAYNEQFF. The DNA of the CDR3 is TGTGCCAGCAGTTTAGCGAGGAGCGGGGGGTCAGGTGCATACAATGAGCAGTTCTTC.

This chain uses TRBV10-3 with TRBJ2-1; D remains ambiguous. This CDR3 spans 14 amino acids. The germline V gene has CDR1 ENHRY and CDR2 SYGVKD. V was trimmed by 2 bases and J by 3 bases, leaving 8 bases between them. The CDR3 here is CAISEPGLYNEQFF. The DNA for the CDR3 is TGTGCCATCAGTGAGCCCGGGCTCTACAATGAGCAGTTCTTC.

This clonotype was found many times. The chain recombines TRBV7-2 with TRBJ1-2, with 7 bases identical to TRBD1. Trimming cost V 0 bases and J 4 bases; bases outside gene matches: 5. The CDR3 covers 15 residues. Germline V CDR1 and CDR2: SGHTA, FQGNSA. This chain's CDR3 is CASSLAGTDIYGYTF. Written as DNA, the CDR3 is TGTGCCAGCAGCTTAGCAGGGACAGACATCTATGGCTACACCTTC.

This clonotype was seen a handful of times. The chain has TRBV7-9 and TRBJ1-1; the D is unclear. With 0 bases removed from V and 0 bases from J, the gap between germline ends came to 2 bases. CDR1 SEHNR and CDR2 FQNEAQ come from the germline V gene (reference sequence). The CDR3 length is 13 residues. CDR3: CASSLALNTEAFF. The CDR3, as DNA: TGTGCCAGCAGCTTAGCATTGAACACTGAAGCTTTCTTT. Looking up the rest from reference TRBV7-9 and TRBJ1-1 gives the full variable domain: DTGVSQNPRHKITKRGQNVTFRCDPISEHNRLYWYRQTLGQGPEFLTYFQNEAQLEKSRLLSDRFSAERPKGSFSTLEIQRTEQGDSAMYLCASSLALNTEAFFGQGTRLTVV.

This clonotype was recorded a few times. The V gene is TRBV12-3 or TRBV12-4, the J gene TRBJ1-2, with 7 bases fitting TRBD1. There are 13 residues in the CDR3. The junction had 8 bases not matched to a gene; V was cut back by 6 bases and J by 7 bases. The CDR3 nucleotides are TGTGCCAGCAGCAAGACAGGGCCAGCTGGCTACACCTTC. Translation gives CASSKTGPAGYTF.

This clonotype was seen many times. The chain is built from TRBV6-1 and TRBJ1-2; 7 bases align to TRBD1. V was clipped by 0 bases and J by 4 bases; unmatched bases: 5. CDR1 is MNHNS and CDR2 is SASEGT in the germline V gene. CDR3 length: 15 residues. This CDR3 is CASSEAPTGFYGYTF. Here the CDR3 DNA reads TGTGCCAGCAGTGAAGCCCCGACAGGGTTCTATGGCTACACCTTC.

CDR3 region: CASSPRTSGGAFTSTDTQYF. For the CDR3, the DNA is TGTGCCAGCAGCCCGAGGACTAGCGGGGGGGCTTTTACTAGCACAGATACGCAGTATTTT. The J gene is TRBJ2-3, the V gene TRBV4-2; TRBD2 matches 15 bases. The CDR3 has 20 amino acids. The trim removed 4 bases at V and 0 bases at J, leaving 11 bases unmatched. Germline lookup yields CDR1 LGHNA and CDR2 YNFKEQ.

This clonotype has at least ten counts. The CDR3 DNA reads TGTGCCAGCAGTTGGGGACAGATCTCTGGAAACACCATATATTTT. This encodes CASSWGQISGNTIYF. The chain is built from TRBV6-6 and TRBJ1-3, with TRBD1 identical over 7 bases. Per germline, CDR1 MNHNY and CDR2 SVGAGI (reference sequence). Unmatched junction bases numbered 3, after V lost 4 bases and J lost 0 bases. The CDR3 runs 15 residues.

This sequence joins TRBV7-9 and TRBJ1-1; the D gene is possibly TRBD1 (5 bases). CDR3 length: 13 amino acids. Trimming left V 2 bases short and J 4 bases short, with 8 bases between. Per the germline V gene, CDR1 is SEHNR and CDR2 is FQNEAQ (reference sequence). The CDR3 coding sequence is TGTGCCAGCAGCTTAACCGGGACCACTGAAGCTTTCTTT. This sequence encodes CASSLTGTTEAFF. The whole variable domain, filled in from reference TRBV7-9 and TRBJ1-1, reads DTGVSQNPRHKITKRGQNVTFRCDPISEHNRLYWYRQTLGQGPEFLTYFQNEAQLEKSRLLSDRFSAERPKGSFSTLEIQRTEQGDSAMYLCASSLTGTTEAFFGQGTRLTVV.

This clonotype was counted ten times or more. This rearrangement joins TRBV4-1 to TRBJ2-1; D possibly corresponds to TRBD2 (6 bases). Trimming stripped 4 bases from V and 4 bases from J, with 11 bases between. CDR1 and CDR2 (germline): MGHRA, YSYEKL. The CDR3 consists of 14 residues. CDR3 DNA sequence: TGCGCCAGCAGCCCCCTAGCGTCATACAATGAGCAGTTCTTC. It encodes CASSPLASYNEQFF.

The CDR3 region is CSVEARIYNYGYTF. In DNA form, the CDR3 reads TGCAGCGTTGAAGCACGAATCTATAACTATGGCTACACCTTC. V and J are TRBV29-1 and TRBJ1-2; D unresolved. The CDR3 consists of 14 residues. V lost 1 base to trimming and J lost 1 base, with 10 bases between them. CDR1 and CDR2 from the germline V gene are SQVTM and ANQGSEA.

This clonotype was seen more than once but under ten times. This chain links TRBV11-2 with TRBJ2-2, with D possibly matching TRBD2 (5 bases). The germline V and J ends were trimmed by 5 bases and 1 base, with 17 bases remaining between them. This CDR3 region has 17 residues. Per the germline V gene, CDR1 is SGHAT and CDR2 is FQNNGV. In DNA form, the CDR3 reads TGTGCCAGCAGCCCCCTGAGGGTACTTGTGAACACCGGGGAGCTGTTTTTT. Translation gives CASSPLRVLVNTGELFF.

V usage is TRBV4-1 and J usage is TRBJ2-3; D tentatively fits TRBD1 or TRBD2 (6 bases each). This CDR3 region has 16 residues. The ends were cut back, 5 bases at V and 4 bases at J, with 19 bases in the middle. Germline V gene sequence: CDR1 MGHRA, CDR2 YSYEKL. The DNA of the CDR3 is TGCGCCAGCAGCTTCTTCCCGGGGGCCGGCGCAGATACGCAGTATTTT. Amino acids: CASSFFPGAGADTQYF.

This clonotype was found many times. The V call is TRBV7-2, the J call TRBJ2-4, with D tentatively TRBD1 (5 bases). Looked up from germline, CDR1 is SGHTA and CDR2 is FQGNSA. Trimming removed 1 base at V and 9 bases at J, with 7 bases between. CDR3 length: 12 amino acids. CDR3 in DNA: TGTGCCAGCAGCTTAGTAACAGGCATTCAGTACTTC. Translating gives CASSLVTGIQYF.

This clonotype was recorded a few times. The chain is built from TRBV10-2 and TRBJ1-5, with a weak D call TRBD1 (5 bases). V lost 2 bases to trimming and J lost 7 bases, with 9 bases between them. The CDR3 loop spans 13 amino acids. Germline CDR1 is WSHSY and CDR2 is SAAADI. The CDR3: CASSEGTYQPQHF. CDR3 DNA: TGCGCCAGCAGTGAGGGGACTTACCAGCCCCAGCATTTT.

This clonotype was found many times. This chain connects TRBV7-9 to TRBJ2-2; no firm D call. Deletions cut 6 bases from V and 5 bases from J, with 10 bases between. Germline loops: CDR1 SEHNR, CDR2 FQNEAQ (reference sequence). This CDR3 comprises 13 residues. The chain's CDR3 is CASRSPRTGELFF. The CDR3 DNA is TGTGCCAGCAGATCTCCTAGAACCGGGGAGCTGTTTTTT.